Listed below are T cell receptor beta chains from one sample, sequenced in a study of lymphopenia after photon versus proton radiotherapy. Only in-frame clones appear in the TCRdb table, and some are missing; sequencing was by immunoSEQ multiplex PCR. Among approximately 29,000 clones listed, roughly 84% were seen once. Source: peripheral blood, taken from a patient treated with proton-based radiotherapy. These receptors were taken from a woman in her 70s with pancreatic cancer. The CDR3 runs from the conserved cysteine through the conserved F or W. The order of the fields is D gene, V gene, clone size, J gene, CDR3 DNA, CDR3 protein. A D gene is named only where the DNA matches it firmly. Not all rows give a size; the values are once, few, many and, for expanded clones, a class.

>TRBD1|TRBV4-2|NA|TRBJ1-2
TGTGCCAGCAGCTTGCCGGGACAGGGGGCGCATGGTTCTGGCTACACCTTC
CASSLPGQGAHGSGYTF
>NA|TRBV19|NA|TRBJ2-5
TGTGCCAGTAGTATTAAGACCCAGTACTTC
CASSIKTQYF
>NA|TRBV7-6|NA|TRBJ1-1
TGTGCCAGCAGCCAGGGGTGGGGCACTGAAGCTTTCTTT
CASSQGWGTEAFF
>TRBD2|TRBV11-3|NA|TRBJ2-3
TGTGCCAGCAGCTATGGGACTAGCGGCACAGATACGCAGTATTTT
CASSYGTSGTDTQYF
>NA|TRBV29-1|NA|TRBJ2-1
TGCAGTCAAAGCAGGGGTAGCTCCTACAATGAGCAGTTCTTC
CSQSRGSSYNEQFF
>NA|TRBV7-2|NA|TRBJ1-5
TGTGCCAGCAGCCAAGTGGGTCAGCCCCAGCATTTT
CASSQVGQPQHF
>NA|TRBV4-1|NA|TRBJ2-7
TGCGCCAGCAGCCAAACGTCGGGGATCTACGAGCAGTACTTC
CASSQTSGIYEQYF
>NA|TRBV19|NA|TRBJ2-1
TGTGCCAGTAGTAAAGTTCGGCAGAACAATGAGCAGTTCTTC
CASSKVRQNNEQFF
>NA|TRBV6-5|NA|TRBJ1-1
TGTGCCAGCAGTTACGGGGAGGGGAACACTGAAGCTTTCTTT
CASSYGEGNTEAFF
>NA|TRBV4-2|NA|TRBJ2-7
TGTGCCAGCAGCCACCCAAGTGGGCAATCGAGCTCCTACGAGCAGTACTTC
CASSHPSGQSSSYEQYF
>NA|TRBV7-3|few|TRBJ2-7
TGTGCCAGCAGCTTGGGGGCGCCCGAGCAGTACTTC
CASSLGAPEQYF
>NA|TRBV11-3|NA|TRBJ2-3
TGTGCCAGCAGCACCGGACTACGAGATACGCAGTATTTT
CASSTGLRDTQYF
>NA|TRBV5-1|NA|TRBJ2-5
TGCGCCAGCAGAGGGTGGGGGCAGACCCAGTACTTC
CASRGWGQTQYF
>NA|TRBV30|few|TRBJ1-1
TGTGCCTGGAACCTACGGGGCAAGAACACTGAAGCTTTCTTT
CAWNLRGKNTEAFF
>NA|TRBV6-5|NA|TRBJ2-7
TGTGCCAGCAGTTACTCGACAGAATCCTACGAGCAGTACTTC
CASSYSTESYEQYF
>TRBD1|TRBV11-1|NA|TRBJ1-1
TGTGCCAGCAGCTTAGGAGGTCCGGGACAGGGACCGACTGAAGCTTTCTTT
CASSLGGPGQGPTEAFF
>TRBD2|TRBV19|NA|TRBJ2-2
TGTGCCAGTAGTGTAACTAGCGGGGGGCACGGGGAGCTGTTTTTT
CASSVTSGGHGELFF
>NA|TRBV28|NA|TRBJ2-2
TGTGCCAGCAGTACGACACTGGTCCGCGGGGAGCTGTTTTTT
CASSTTLVRGELFF
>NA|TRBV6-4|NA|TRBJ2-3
TGTGCCAGCAGGGCTCTCGGCACAGATACGCAGTATTTT
CASRALGTDTQYF
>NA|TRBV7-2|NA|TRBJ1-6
TGTGCCAGCAGCTTGGGGGGCGGTTATTCACCCCTCCACTTT
CASSLGGGYSPLHF
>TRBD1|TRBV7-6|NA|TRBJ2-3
TGTGCCAGCAGCTCGGGACAGGGCACAGATACGCAGTATTTT
CASSSGQGTDTQYF
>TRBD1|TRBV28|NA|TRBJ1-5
TGTGCCAGCAGAGGACAGGGACCAAGCAATCAGCCCCAGCATTTT
CASRGQGPSNQPQHF
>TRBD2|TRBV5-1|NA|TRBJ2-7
TGCGCCAGCAGCTTGACTAGCGGGAGCCACGAGCAGTACTTC
CASSLTSGSHEQYF
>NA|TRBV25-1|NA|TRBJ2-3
TGTGCCAGCAGTGATCCCCAGGGGGGGGATACGCAGTATTTT
CASSDPQGGDTQYF
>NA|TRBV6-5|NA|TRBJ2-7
TGTGCCAGCAGTTGGGACTCGAGCTCCTACGAGCAGTACTTC
CASSWDSSSYEQYF
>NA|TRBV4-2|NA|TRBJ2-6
TGTGCCAGCAGCCATCCCGGGTGGTCCGTAAACTCTGGGGCCAACGTCCTGACTTTC
CASSHPGWSVNSGANVLTF
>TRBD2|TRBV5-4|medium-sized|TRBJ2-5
TGTGCCAGCAGCCAGGGACTAGCGGGACTAGGGTACTTC
CASSQGLAGLGYF
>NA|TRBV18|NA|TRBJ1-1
TGTGCCAGCTCGTCGGACAGACAGAACACTGAAGCTTTCTTT
CASSSDRQNTEAFF
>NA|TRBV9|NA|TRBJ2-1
TGTGCCAGCAGCGTAGACGGATTTGGATACAATGAGCAGTTCTTC
CASSVDGFGYNEQFF
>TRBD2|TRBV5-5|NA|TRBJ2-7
TGTGCCAGCAGCCCCCTTTCGGGGGGGTACGAGCAGTACTTC
CASSPLSGGYEQYF
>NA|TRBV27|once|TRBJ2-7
TGTGCCAGCAGTTTAGGGGGGTCAGGGTACGAGCAGTACTTC
CASSLGGSGYEQYF
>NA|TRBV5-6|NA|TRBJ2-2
TGTGCCAGCAGCTTGAGGCAGAAAAACACCGGGGAGCTGTTTTTT
CASSLRQKNTGELFF
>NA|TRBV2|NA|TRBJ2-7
TGTGCCAGCACCCGCCCGTTTGTCTACGAGCAGTACTTC
CASTRPFVYEQYF
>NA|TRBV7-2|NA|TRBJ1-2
TGTGCCAGCAGCTTAAGGGGGGACTATGGCTACACCTTC
CASSLRGDYGYTF
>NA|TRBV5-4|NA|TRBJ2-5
TGTGCCAGCAGCCAGGTGCCACAGGCTCCACCCCAAGAGACCCAGTACTTC
CASSQVPQAPPQETQYF
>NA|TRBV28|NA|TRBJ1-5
TGTGCCAGCAGTTTGGGTCAGTACAATCAGCCCCAGCATTTT
CASSLGQYNQPQHF
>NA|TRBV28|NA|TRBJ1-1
TGTGCCAGCACCCGTTGGGATGTATCGGGGGTGAACACTGAAGCTTTCTTT
CASTRWDVSGVNTEAFF
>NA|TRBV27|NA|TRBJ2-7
TGTGCCAGCAGTTCCACAGGGCGATATTACGAGCAGTACTTC
CASSSTGRYYEQYF
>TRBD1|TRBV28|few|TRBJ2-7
TGTGCCAGCACCACGGACAGGGGCCGGTACGAGCAGTACTTC
CASTTDRGRYEQYF
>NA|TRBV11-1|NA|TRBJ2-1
TGTGCCAGCAGCTTGTCACCGTCCCCCGGTAACAATGAGCAGTTCTTC
CASSLSPSPGNNEQFF
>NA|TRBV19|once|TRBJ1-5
TGTGCCAGTAGTATAGCAGGCCCAGGTCGGGCAGGAAGCAATCAGCCCCAGCATTTT
CASSIAGPGRAGSNQPQHF
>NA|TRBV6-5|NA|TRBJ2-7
TGTGCCAGCAGTTCGACATTCGACGAGCAGTACTTC
CASSSTFDEQYF
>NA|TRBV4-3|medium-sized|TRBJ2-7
TGCGCCAGCAGCCAAGGGCTTCAGGGTGACGCCTACGAGCAGTACTTC
CASSQGLQGDAYEQYF
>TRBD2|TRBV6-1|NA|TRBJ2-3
TGTGCCAGCAGTGAGACCCTAGGACTAGCGGGGCTCACAGATACGCAGTATTTT
CASSETLGLAGLTDTQYF
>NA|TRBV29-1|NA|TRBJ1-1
TGCAGCGTCGCAGCGGGGGTGAACACTGAAGCTTTCTTT
CSVAAGVNTEAFF
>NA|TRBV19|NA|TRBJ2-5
TGTGCCAGTAATAATAGGCCTGGGGGGCAAGAGACCCAGTACTTC
CASNNRPGGQETQYF
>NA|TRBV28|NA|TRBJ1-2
TGTGCCAGCAGTTTAAGTGTCTATGGCTACACCTTC
CASSLSVYGYTF
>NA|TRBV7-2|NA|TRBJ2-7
TGTGCCAGCAGCTTGGCTAGCTCCTACGAGCAGTACTTC
CASSLASSYEQYF
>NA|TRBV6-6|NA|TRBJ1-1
TGTGCCAGCAGTTACGCTATGAACACTGAAGCTTTCTTT
CASSYAMNTEAFF
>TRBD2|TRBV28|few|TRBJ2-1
TGTGCCAGCAGTTTTACCCCCTCGGCGGGAGGGCCCAATGAGCAGTTCTTC
CASSFTPSAGGPNEQFF
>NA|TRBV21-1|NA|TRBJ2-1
TGTGCCAGCAGCAAAATGGGACTAGCGGGCAATGAGCAGTTCTTC
CASSKMGLAGNEQFF
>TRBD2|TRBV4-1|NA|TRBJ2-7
TGCGCCAGCAGCCCCCACGGGACTACCCTGGGGGACGAGCAGTACTTC
CASSPHGTTLGDEQYF